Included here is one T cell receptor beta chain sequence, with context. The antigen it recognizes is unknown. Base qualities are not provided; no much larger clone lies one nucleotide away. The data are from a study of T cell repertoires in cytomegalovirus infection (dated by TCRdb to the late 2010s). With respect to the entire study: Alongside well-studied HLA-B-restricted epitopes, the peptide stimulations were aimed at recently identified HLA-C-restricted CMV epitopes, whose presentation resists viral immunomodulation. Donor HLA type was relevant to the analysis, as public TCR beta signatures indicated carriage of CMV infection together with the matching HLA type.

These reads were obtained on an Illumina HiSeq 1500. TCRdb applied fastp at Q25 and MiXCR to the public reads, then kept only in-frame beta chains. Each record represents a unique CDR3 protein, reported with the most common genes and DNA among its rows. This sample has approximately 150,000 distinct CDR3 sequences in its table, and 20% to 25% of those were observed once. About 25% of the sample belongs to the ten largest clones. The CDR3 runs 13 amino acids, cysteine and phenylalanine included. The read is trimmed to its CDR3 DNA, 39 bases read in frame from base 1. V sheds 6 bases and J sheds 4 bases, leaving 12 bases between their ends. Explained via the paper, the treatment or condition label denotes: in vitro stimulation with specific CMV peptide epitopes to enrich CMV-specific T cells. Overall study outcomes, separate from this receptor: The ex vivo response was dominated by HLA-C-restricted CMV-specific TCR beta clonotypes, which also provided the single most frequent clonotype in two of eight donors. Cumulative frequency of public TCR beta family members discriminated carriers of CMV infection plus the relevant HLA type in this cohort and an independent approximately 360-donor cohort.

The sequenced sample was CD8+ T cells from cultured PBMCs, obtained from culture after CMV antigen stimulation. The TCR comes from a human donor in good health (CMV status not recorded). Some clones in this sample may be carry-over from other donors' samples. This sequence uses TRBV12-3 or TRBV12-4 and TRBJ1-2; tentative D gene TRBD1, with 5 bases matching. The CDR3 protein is CASRPAGFYGYTF. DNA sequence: TGTGCCAGCAGGCCGGCAGGGTTCTATGGCTACACCTTC.